This T cell receptor beta chain was documented in a study of cytomegalovirus exposure and HLA in healthy donors. Overall study results and limits: The study reported that TCR beta sequences accurately predicted HLA-A and HLA-B alleles in most subjects. Analyzed later, most CMV-associated TCR beta chains appeared HLA-restricted.

It was with 60 Vbeta and 13 Jbeta primers that the PCR ran. Clones were sequenced by immunoSEQ multiplex PCR, and TCRdb holds only the in-frame ones, with some missing. This sample has approximately 140,000 clones; approximately 82% occur once, and the top ten carry roughly 2.6%. For this clone: Its antigen is unidentified.

Donors consisted of healthy bone marrow donors. The V end was cut by 3 bases, the J end by 6 bases, with 8 bases between. The germline gives CDR1 PRHDT, CDR2 FYEKMQ (reference sequence). The CDR3 loop spans 12 amino acids. This rearrangement joins TRBV13 to TRBJ1-1; D remains unclear. The sample comprised PBMCs. The receptor comes from a man aged 50-60 years in good health and CMV-seronegative. The CDR3 DNA is TGTGCCAGCAGCTTCTCAGTGGCTGAAGCTTTCTTT. It codes for CASSFSVAEAFF.